This is a list of T cell receptor beta chains from one sample in a study of human CD4 T cells and Enterobacteriaceae. Using immunoSEQ multiplex PCR, the repertoire was profiled, and TCRdb retains in-frame clones only, with some absent. Counted here are fewer than 35,000 clones, roughly 80% occurring once; the ten biggest clones make up around 0.88%. The sample was memory CD4+ T cells from blood. The source of these receptors is a human donor in good health. The CDR3 runs from the conserved cysteine through the conserved F or W. A D gene is named only where the DNA matches it firmly. Some rows have no size entry. The others give once, few or many, or a class for an expanded clone.

.,.,TRBJ1-4,TRBV7-2,CASSLLGQREKLFF,TGTGCCAGCAGCCTCTTGGGGCAGAGGGAAAAACTGTTTTTT
.,.,TRBJ1-5,TRBV2,CASSTTPNQPQHF,TGTGCCAGCAGTACGACCCCAAATCAGCCCCAGCATTTT
.,.,TRBJ2-2,TRBV29-1,CSVDFQSNTGELFF,TGCAGCGTTGACTTTCAGTCGAACACCGGGGAGCTGTTTTTT
TRBD1,.,TRBJ1-2,TRBV19,CASSPRTGEDTF,TGTGCCAGTAGCCCCCGGACAGGGGAAGACACCTTC
TRBD2,.,TRBJ2-2,TRBV15,CATSRDQGGRTGTGELFF,TGTGCCACCAGCAGAGATCAGGGCGGGAGGACTGGCACCGGGGAGCTGTTTTTT
.,.,TRBJ1-2,TRBV18,CASSPGQGYGYTF,TGTGCCAGCTCACCAGGGCAGGGATATGGCTACACCTTC
.,once,TRBJ2-3,TRBV4-1,CASRLVGKGTDTQYF,TGCGCCAGCAGACTGGTAGGGAAGGGCACAGATACGCAGTATTTT
TRBD2,.,TRBJ2-3,TRBV11-1,CASSRGGRQTSTDTQYF,TGTGCCAGCAGCAGGGGCGGGAGACAGACTAGCACAGATACGCAGTATTTT
.,.,TRBJ1-2,TRBV4-1,CASSQAGHPGGYGYTF,TGCGCCAGCAGCCAAGCGGGACATCCTGGCGGATATGGCTACACCTTC
.,.,TRBJ2-2,TRBV4-1,CASSHLGRGPRLTGELFF,TGCGCCAGCAGTCACCTCGGGCGGGGGCCCAGGCTAACCGGGGAGCTGTTTTTT
.,.,TRBJ2-3,TRBV5-1,CASSLSAGSTDTQYF,TGCGCCAGCAGCTTGTCAGCAGGGAGCACAGATACGCAGTATTTT
.,.,TRBJ1-2,TRBV20-1,CSASPGVGYTF,TGCAGTGCTAGCCCAGGGGTTGGCTACACCTTC
.,.,TRBJ1-2,TRBV6-5,CASSYRPGQGPYGYTF,TGTGCCAGCAGTTATCGCCCCGGGCAGGGCCCCTATGGCTACACCTTC
TRBD2,.,TRBJ2-5,TRBV14,CASSLSGGETQYF,TGTGCCAGCAGCCTTAGCGGGGGAGAGACCCAGTACTTC
TRBD1,.,TRBJ2-5,TRBV5-1,CASSTQGAVRETQYF,TGCGCCAGCAGCACACAGGGGGCAGTTAGAGAGACCCAGTACTTC
.,.,TRBJ2-4,TRBV5-4,CASSLGRGLAKNIQYF,TGTGCCAGCAGCTTGGGGAGGGGACTAGCCAAAAACATTCAGTACTTC
.,.,TRBJ2-5,TRBV2,CASSIGTVQETQYF,TGTGCCAGCAGCATAGGGACTGTACAAGAGACCCAGTACTTC
TRBD1,.,TRBJ1-6,TRBV27,CASRTGQDRGNNSPLHF,TGTGCCAGCAGAACTGGGCAGGACAGGGGAAATAATTCACCCCTCCACTTT
TRBD2,once,TRBJ2-7,TRBV18,CASSPDSGSIEQYF,TGTGCCAGCTCACCGGACAGCGGGAGCATCGAGCAGTACTTC
.,once,TRBJ2-2,TRBV6-5,CASRLGPRRGELFF,TGTGCCAGCAGACTTGGACCGCGCCGCGGGGAGCTGTTTTTT
.,.,TRBJ2-1,TRBV7-9,CASSLGLGPGEQFF,TGTGCCAGCAGCTTAGGGCTGGGTCCTGGTGAGCAGTTCTTC
.,.,TRBJ1-5,TRBV28,CASSLFEGSNQPQHF,TGTGCCAGCAGTTTATTTGAGGGTAGCAATCAGCCCCAGCATTTT
.,.,TRBJ1-2,TRBV6-5,CASSYRGGGYTF,TGTGCCAGCAGTTACCGGGGGGGAGGCTACACCTTC
TRBD1,few,TRBJ2-4,TRBV15,CATSRRRTGIQYF,TGTGCCACCAGCAGAAGAAGGACAGGCATTCAGTACTTC
TRBD2,.,TRBJ2-1,TRBV7-9,CASSPGLAGGGNEQFF,TGTGCCAGCAGCCCGGGACTAGCGGGAGGCGGCAATGAGCAGTTCTTC
.,.,TRBJ1-3,TRBV14,CASSRLGGTGNTIYF,TGTGCCAGCAGCCGCCTCGGGGGCACTGGAAACACCATATATTTT
.,.,TRBJ2-7,TRBV5-4,CASSLGGVNYEQYF,TGTGCCAGCAGCTTAGGTGGGGTTAATTACGAGCAGTACTTC
TRBD2,.,TRBJ2-1,TRBV5-4,CASSLELAGEDEQFF,TGTGCCAGCAGCTTGGAACTAGCGGGAGAGGATGAGCAGTTCTTC
TRBD1,.,TRBJ1-5,TRBV6-1,CASSEPVTGVFLNSNQPQHF,TGTGCCAGCAGTGAACCCGTGACAGGGGTCTTTCTCAATAGCAATCAGCCCCAGCATTTT
.,.,TRBJ2-2,TRBV5-6,CASSLVVARGNTGELFF,TGTGCCAGCAGCTTGGTGGTGGCCAGGGGAAACACCGGGGAGCTGTTTTTT
.,.,TRBJ1-6,TRBV6-5,CASSYSVLGNSPLHF,TGTGCCAGCAGTTACTCGGTCCTCGGTAATTCACCCCTCCACTTT
TRBD1,.,TRBJ2-7,TRBV7-9,CASSRTGSYEQYF,TGTGCCAGCAGCCGGACAGGGAGCTACGAGCAGTACTTC
TRBD2,.,TRBJ2-3,TRBV5-4,CASSAGLAGGTDTQYF,TGTGCCAGCAGCGCGGGACTAGCGGGGGGCACAGATACGCAGTATTTT
.,.,TRBJ2-3,TRBV7-2,CASSLDRTRTDTQYF,TGTGCCAGCAGCTTAGACAGGACCCGGACAGATACGCAGTATTTT
.,.,TRBJ2-3,TRBV28,CASSLGGDTQYF,TGTGCCAGCAGTTTAGGAGGAGATACGCAGTATTTT
TRBD2,.,TRBJ2-1,TRBV7-6,CASSFGVAGGPGEQFF,TGTGCCAGCAGCTTCGGGGTAGCGGGAGGGCCGGGTGAGCAGTTCTTC
.,.,TRBJ2-2,TRBV14,CASSRGQGRTGELFF,TGTGCCAGCAGCCGAGGGCAGGGACGGACCGGGGAGCTGTTTTTT
.,.,TRBJ2-1,TRBV5-1,CASSTPPPETGRGEQFF,TGCGCCAGCAGCACGCCTCCTCCCGAGACAGGGCGGGGTGAGCAGTTCTTC
TRBD1,once,TRBJ1-1,TRBV25-1,CASSDPGGVGAFF,TGTGCCAGCAGTGATCCAGGGGGTGTGGGAGCTTTCTTT
TRBD1,once,TRBJ1-1,TRBV30,CAWSVDRGRRMDTEAFF,TGTGCCTGGAGTGTTGACAGGGGGCGCAGAATGGACACTGAAGCTTTCTTT
.,.,TRBJ1-2,TRBV5-1,CASSLESNYGYTF,TGCGCCAGCAGCTTGGAGTCTAACTATGGCTACACCTTC
TRBD2,once,TRBJ2-5,TRBV6-1,CASGTRQETQYF,TGTGCCAGCGGGACTAGACAAGAGACCCAGTACTTC
.,.,TRBJ1-2,TRBV30,CAWSVNNGWDYGYTF,TGTGCCTGGAGTGTCAACAACGGATGGGACTATGGCTACACCTTC
.,.,TRBJ1-2,TRBV7-9,CASSLKVAGSYGYTF,TGTGCCAGCAGCTTAAAGGTAGCCGGGAGCTATGGCTACACCTTC
.,.,TRBJ1-6,TRBV6-1,CASSERGQDSPLHF,TGTGCCAGCAGTGAAAGAGGGCAGGATTCACCCCTCCACTTT
.,.,TRBJ1-2,TRBV29-1,CSASRVQEGYTF,TGCAGCGCCTCCAGGGTTCAGGAGGGCTACACCTTC